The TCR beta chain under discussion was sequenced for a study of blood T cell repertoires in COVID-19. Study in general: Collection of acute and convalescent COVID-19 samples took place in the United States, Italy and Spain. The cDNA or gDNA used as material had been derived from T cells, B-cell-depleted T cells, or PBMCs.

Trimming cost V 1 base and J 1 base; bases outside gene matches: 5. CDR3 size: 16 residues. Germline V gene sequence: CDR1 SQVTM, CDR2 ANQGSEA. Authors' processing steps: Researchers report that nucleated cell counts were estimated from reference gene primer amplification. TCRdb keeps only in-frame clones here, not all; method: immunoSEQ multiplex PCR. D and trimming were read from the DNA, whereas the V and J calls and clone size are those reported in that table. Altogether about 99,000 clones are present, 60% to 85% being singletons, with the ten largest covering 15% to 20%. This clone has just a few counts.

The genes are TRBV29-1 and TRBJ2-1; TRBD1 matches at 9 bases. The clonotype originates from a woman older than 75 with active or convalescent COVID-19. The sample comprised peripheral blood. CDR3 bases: TGCAGCGTTGAAGGTAGGGGACAGGGATCCTACAATGAGCAGTTCTTC. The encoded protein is CSVEGRGQGSYNEQFF.